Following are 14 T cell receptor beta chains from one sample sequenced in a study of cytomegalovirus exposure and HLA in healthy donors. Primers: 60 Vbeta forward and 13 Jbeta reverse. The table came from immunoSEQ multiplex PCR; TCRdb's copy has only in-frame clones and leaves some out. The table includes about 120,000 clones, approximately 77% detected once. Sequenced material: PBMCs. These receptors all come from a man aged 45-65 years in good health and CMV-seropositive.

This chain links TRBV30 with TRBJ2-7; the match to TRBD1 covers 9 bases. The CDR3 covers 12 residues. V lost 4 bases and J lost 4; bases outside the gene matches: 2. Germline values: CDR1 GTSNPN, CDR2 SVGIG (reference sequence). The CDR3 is CAWKGTGYEQYF. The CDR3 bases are TGTGCCTGGAAAGGGACAGGGTACGAGCAGTACTTC.

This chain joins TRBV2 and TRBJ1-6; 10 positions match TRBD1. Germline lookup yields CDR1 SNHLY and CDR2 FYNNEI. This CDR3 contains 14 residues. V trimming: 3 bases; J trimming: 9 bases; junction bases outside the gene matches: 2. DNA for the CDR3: TGTGCCAGCAGTGAGGGACAGGGGAGTTCACCCCTCCACTTT. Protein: CASSEGQGSSPLHF. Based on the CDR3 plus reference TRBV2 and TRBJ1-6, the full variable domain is EPEVTQTPSHQVTQMGQEVILRCVPISNHLYFYWYRQILGQKVEFLVSFYNNEISEKSEIFDDQFSVERPDGSNFTLKIRSTKLEDSAMYFCASSEGQGSSPLHFGNGTRLTVT.

The CDR3, as DNA: TGTGCCAGCAGCTTAGGGACAGGGCCAGGGGGAAACACCATATATTTT. Its protein product is CASSLGTGPGGNTIYF. The chain carries TRBV7-6 and TRBJ1-3; the match to TRBD1 covers 8 bases. Germline V gene data show CDR1 as SGHVS and CDR2 as FNYEAQ. This CDR3 comprises 16 residues. V lost 1 base, J lost 4 bases, and 6 bases stayed unmatched.

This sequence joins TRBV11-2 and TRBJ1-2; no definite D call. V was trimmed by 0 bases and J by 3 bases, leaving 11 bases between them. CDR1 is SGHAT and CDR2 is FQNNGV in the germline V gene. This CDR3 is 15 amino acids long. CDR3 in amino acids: CASSLDMAGYYGYTF. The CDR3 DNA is TGTGCCAGCAGCTTAGACATGGCAGGTTACTATGGCTACACCTTC.

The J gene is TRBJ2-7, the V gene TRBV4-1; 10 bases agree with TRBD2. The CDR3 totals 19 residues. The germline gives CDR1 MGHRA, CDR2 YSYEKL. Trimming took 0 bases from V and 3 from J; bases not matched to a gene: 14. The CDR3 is CASSQEGLAGVSTGYEQYF. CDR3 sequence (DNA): TGCGCCAGCAGCCAAGAAGGGCTAGCGGGAGTGAGTACCGGCTACGAGCAGTACTTC.

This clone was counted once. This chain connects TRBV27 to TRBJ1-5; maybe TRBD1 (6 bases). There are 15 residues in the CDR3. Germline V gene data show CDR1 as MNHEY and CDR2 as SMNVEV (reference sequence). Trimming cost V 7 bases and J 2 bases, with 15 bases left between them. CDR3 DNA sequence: TGTGCCAGCAAGGGGGGAGGGTACGGCAATCAGCCCCAGCATTTT. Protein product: CASKGGGYGNQPQHF.

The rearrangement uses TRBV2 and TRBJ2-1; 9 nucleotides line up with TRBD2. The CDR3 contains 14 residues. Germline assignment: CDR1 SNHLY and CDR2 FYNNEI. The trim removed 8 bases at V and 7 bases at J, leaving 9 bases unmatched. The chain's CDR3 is CASRRLAEWNEQFF. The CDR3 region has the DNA TGTGCCAGCCGGCGACTAGCGGAATGGAATGAGCAGTTCTTC.

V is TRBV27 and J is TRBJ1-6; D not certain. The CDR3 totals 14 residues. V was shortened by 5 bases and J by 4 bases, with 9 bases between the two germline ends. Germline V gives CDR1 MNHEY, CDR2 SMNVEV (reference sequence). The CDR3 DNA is TGTGCCAGCAGTCTCCGCGATTATAATTCACCCCTCCACTTT. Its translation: CASSLRDYNSPLHF.

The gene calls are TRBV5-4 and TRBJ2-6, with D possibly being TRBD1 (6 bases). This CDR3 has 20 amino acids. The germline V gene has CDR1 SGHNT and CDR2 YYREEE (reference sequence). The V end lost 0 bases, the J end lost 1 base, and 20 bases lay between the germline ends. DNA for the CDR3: TGTGCCAGCAGCTTGGCCGCCCGGACAGTAGCGTCTTCTGGGGCCAACGTCCTGACTTTC. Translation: CASSLAARTVASSGANVLTF.

The CDR3 loop reads CATSWEGGGPYQPQHF. Here the CDR3 DNA reads TGTGCCACCAGCTGGGAAGGCGGGGGGCCATATCAGCCCCAGCATTTT. The chain employs TRBV15 and TRBJ1-5; maybe TRBD1 (6 bases). From germline, CDR1 is LNHNV and CDR2 YYDKDF (reference sequence). The CDR3 has 16 residues. Trimming removed 5 bases from V and 5 bases from J, with 19 bases in between.

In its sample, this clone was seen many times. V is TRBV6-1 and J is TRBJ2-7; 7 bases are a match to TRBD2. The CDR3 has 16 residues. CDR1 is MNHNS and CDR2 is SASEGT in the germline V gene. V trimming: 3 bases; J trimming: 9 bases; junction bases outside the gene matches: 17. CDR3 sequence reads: CASSEGVAGRSGGQYF. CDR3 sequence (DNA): TGTGCCAGCAGTGAGGGGGTAGCGGGCCGCTCGGGCGGGCAGTACTTC.

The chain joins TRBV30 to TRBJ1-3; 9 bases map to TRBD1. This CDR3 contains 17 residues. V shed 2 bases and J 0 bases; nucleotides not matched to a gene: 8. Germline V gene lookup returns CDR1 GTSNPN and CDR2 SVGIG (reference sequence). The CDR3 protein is CAWSRTGALSSGNTIYF. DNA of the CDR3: TGTGCCTGGAGTCGGACAGGGGCGCTGAGCTCTGGAAACACCATATATTTT.

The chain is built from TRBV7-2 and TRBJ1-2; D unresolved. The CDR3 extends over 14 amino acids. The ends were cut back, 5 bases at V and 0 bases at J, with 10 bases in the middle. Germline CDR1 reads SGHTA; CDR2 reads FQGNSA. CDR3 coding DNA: TGTGCCAGCAGCCCTCGGGGAGCTAACTATGGCTACACCTTC. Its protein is CASSPRGANYGYTF. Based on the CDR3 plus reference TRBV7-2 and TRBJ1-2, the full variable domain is GAGVSQSPSNKVTEKGKDVELRCDPISGHTALYWYRQSLGQGLEFLIYFQGNSAPDKSGLPSDRFSAERTGGSVSTLTIQRTQQEDSAVYLCASSPRGANYGYTFGSGTRLTVV.

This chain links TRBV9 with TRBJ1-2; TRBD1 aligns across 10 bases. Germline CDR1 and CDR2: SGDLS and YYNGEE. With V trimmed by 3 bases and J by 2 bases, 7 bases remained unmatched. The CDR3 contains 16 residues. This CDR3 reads CASSADRGLRNYGYTF. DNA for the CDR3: TGTGCCAGCAGCGCGGACAGGGGGTTAAGAAACTATGGCTACACCTTC. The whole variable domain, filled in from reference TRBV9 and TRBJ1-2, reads DSGVTQTPKHLITATGQRVTLRCSPRSGDLSVYWYQQSLDQGLQFLIQYYNGEERAKGNILERFSAQQFPDLHSELNLSSLELGDSALYFCASSADRGLRNYGYTFGSGTRLTVV.